Below, 2 T cell receptor beta chains from the same sample are listed, as sequenced in a study of OX40 agonist ivuxolimab in advanced cancers. TCRdb keeps only in-frame clones here, not all; method: immunoSEQ multiplex PCR. The profile covers some 62,000 clones, with 91% appearing a single time and less than 6% taken by the ten largest. The sample consisted of CD4+ or CD8+ T cells sorted from blood, taken in a trial of the OX40 agonist ivuxolimab. The origin of the receptors is an adult with an advanced solid tumor such as melanoma, head and neck, liver or kidney cancer.

This clone occurred once. The V gene is TRBV15, the J gene TRBJ2-5; 9 bases align to TRBD1. The germline V gene encodes CDR1 LNHNV and CDR2 YYDKDF (reference sequence). V lost 1 base and J lost 5; bases outside the gene matches: 8. CDR3 size: 16 residues. CDR3 amino acids: CATSRAQGARGETQYF. For the CDR3, the DNA is TGTGCCACCAGCAGAGCACAGGGGGCGCGAGGGGAGACCCAGTACTTC.

The gene calls are TRBV7-3 and TRBJ1-1; D possibly corresponds to TRBD1 (6 bases). The CDR3 runs 15 residues. Deletions cut 5 bases from V and 2 bases from J, with 15 bases between. Germline-derived CDR1 and CDR2 are SGHTA and FQGTGA. This CDR3 reads CASSANGQSNTEAFF. As DNA, the CDR3 is TGTGCCAGCAGCGCAAACGGACAGAGTAACACTGAAGCTTTCTTT.